Detailed here is one T cell receptor beta chain. Its antigen is undetermined. Other DNA sequences in the sample encode the same CDR3. The data originate from a study of shared clonotypes between healthy human individuals. A CD45RA-negative memory subset and a CD45RA+ naive subset were separated from the CD4+ cells. General observations from the study: Limited genetic and exposure-history diversity came from having few donors.

With V trimmed by 4 bases and J by 3 bases, 2 bases remained unmatched. The CDR3 sequence is 14 residues long. Germline values: CDR1 SQVTM, CDR2 ANQGSEA. The authors ran the assay at deep level. Each subset's genomic DNA was split evenly across several immunoSEQ plates. Measured with immunoSEQ multiplex PCR; TCRdb has only the in-frame clones, and not every one. The table includes around 2.5 million clones, under 95% detected once. The V gene is TRBV29-1, the J gene TRBJ2-1, with 11 bases identical to TRBD2. Sequencing was performed on naive CD4+ T cells from PBMCs. Described subset: CD45RA+ positively selected. The sequence derives from a man in his late teens or twenties in good health. Some clones in this sample may be carry-over from other donors' samples. Here the CDR3 reads CSVVLAGVYNEQFF. CDR3 bases: TGCAGCGTTGTACTAGCGGGGGTCTACAATGAGCAGTTCTTC.